These 9 T cell receptor beta chains came from one sample sequenced in a study of spatial heterogeneity in lung cancer. TCRdb independently ran MiXCR on the 5' RACE reads; one entry per CDR3 protein. The table has under 150,000 distinct CDR3 sequences, 10% to 15% seen once. This sample's time point: blood at routine non-recurrence follow-up after resection. The authors sequenced whole RNA from tumor, nontumor lung or frozen PBMC without sorting. Sequencing used PBMCs, obtained at follow-up. The receptors stem from a male donor with early-stage non-small cell lung cancer.

V gene TRBV2 combines with J gene TRBJ1-5; TRBD1 matches at 7 bases. The CDR3 contains 15 residues. Trimming removed 6 bases from V and 0 bases from J; junction bases left unmatched: 5. Germline V gene data show CDR1 as SNHLY and CDR2 as FYNNEI. CDR3 DNA: TGTGCCAGCAGAGCGGGACAGCTTAGCAATCAGCCCCAGCATTTT. Translated: CASRAGQLSNQPQHF.

The chain combines TRBV9 with TRBJ2-4; TRBD1 matches 8 bases. This CDR3 is built from 15 residues. V gave up 0 bases and J gave up 8 bases; unmatched junction bases: 7. From germline, CDR1 is SGDLS and CDR2 YYNGEE. The CDR3 DNA reads as TGTGCCAGCAGCGTAGAGGGCAGGGGGCAGGACATTCAGTACTTC. Amino acid sequence: CASSVEGRGQDIQYF.

This chain joins TRBV19 and TRBJ1-5, with D unclear. CDR1 and CDR2 from the germline V gene are LNHDA and SQIVND (reference sequence). With 2 bases removed from V and 0 bases from J, the gap between germline ends came to 8 bases. The CDR3 length is 15 residues. This CDR3 reads CASSIRGDSNQPQHF. As DNA, the CDR3 is TGTGCCAGTAGTATACGGGGAGATAGCAATCAGCCCCAGCATTTT. Filled out from reference TRBV19 and TRBJ1-5, the complete variable domain reads DGGITQSPKYLFRKEGQNVTLSCEQNLNHDAMYWYRQDPGQGLRLIYYSQIVNDFQKGDIAEGYSVSREKKESFPLTVTSAQKNPTAFYLCASSIRGDSNQPQHFGDGTRLSIL.

There are many counts of this clonotype. The chain links TRBV20-1 to TRBJ1-6, with 8 bases fitting TRBD1. The V gene end was trimmed by 6 bases and the J gene end by 8 bases; junction bases not matched to a gene: 3. Germline lookup yields CDR1 DFQATT and CDR2 SNEGSKA (reference sequence). The CDR3 has 12 amino acids. CDR3 residues: CSAKTGDSPLHF. The CDR3, as DNA: TGCAGTGCCAAGACAGGGGATTCACCCCTCCACTTT.

This clonotype was seen a handful of times. The chain joins TRBV20-1 to TRBJ1-5; possibly TRBD1 for D (5 bases). This CDR3 is 16 amino acids long. Between the trimmed V and J ends, which lost 5 bases and 1 base, there was a span of 18 bases. Germline CDR1 reads DFQATT; CDR2 reads SNEGSKA (reference sequence). In nucleotides, the CDR3 is TGCAGTGCTCGTCGTTCGGGGAGGGGAAGCAATCAGCCCCAGCATTTT. Translation: CSARRSGRGSNQPQHF.

There are many counts of this clonotype. The V call is TRBV29-1, the J call TRBJ2-7; D perhaps matches TRBD1 (6 bases). Germline V lookup: CDR1 SQVTM, CDR2 ANQGSEA. The V end lost 7 bases, the J end lost 1 base, and 14 bases lay between the germline ends. This CDR3 is 13 amino acids long. In nucleotides, the CDR3 is TGCAGCGCTGCGGACAGTAGATCCTACGAGCAGTACTTC. Its translation: CSAADSRSYEQYF.

This clonotype was observed a few times. The chain carries TRBV7-9 and TRBJ2-1; no clear D. The V and J ends lost 5 bases and 10 bases respectively, with 9 bases between them. From germline, CDR1 is SEHNR and CDR2 FQNEAQ (reference sequence). This CDR3 is built from 11 residues. As DNA, the CDR3 is TGTGCCAGCAGCACTGGAAAGGAGCAGTTCTTC. Protein sequence: CASSTGKEQFF.

The chain carries TRBV2 and TRBJ1-6, with TRBD1 as a possible D gene (6 bases). The V gene lost 5 bases and the J gene lost 9 bases, with 17 bases spanning the gap. The CDR3 spans 15 residues. The germline gives CDR1 SNHLY, CDR2 FYNNEI. The DNA for the CDR3 is TGTGCCAGCAGTTCCCCGGGACAAGTGGCTTCACCCCTCCACTTT. This codes for CASSSPGQVASPLHF.

V gene TRBV15 combines with J gene TRBJ2-1; D is ambiguous. Trimming took off 0 bases at V and 8 bases at J, with 14 bases between the two ends. In germline, CDR1 is LNHNV, CDR2 YYDKDF (reference sequence). The CDR3 covers 15 residues. The CDR3 DNA sequence: TGTGCCACCAGCAGAGAAAGGGTCGGTTTCGATGAGCAGTTCTTC. This encodes CATSRERVGFDEQFF. The full variable domain, rest sourced from reference TRBV15 and TRBJ2-1, is DAMVIQNPRYQVTQFGKPVTLSCSQTLNHNVMYWYQQKSSQAPKLLFHYYDKDFNNEADTPDNFQSRRPNTSFCFLDIRSPGLGDTAMYLCATSRERVGFDEQFFGPGTRLTVL.